What follows are 11 T cell receptor beta chains derived from one specimen sequenced in a study of T cell repertoires in cytomegalovirus infection. TCRdb fed the reads into MiXCR, producing one record per CDR3 protein. The table records some 700,000 distinct CDR3 sequences, roughly 36% of them present only once. The sample was PBMCs. The receptors derive from a human donor in good health (CMV status not recorded). Some clones in this sample may be carry-over from other donors' samples.

V is TRBV12-3 or TRBV12-4 and J is TRBJ1-5, with a tentative D call TRBD1 (5 bases). The V end lost 9 bases, the J end lost 5 bases, and 20 bases lay between the germline ends. The CDR3 is 15 amino acids. In DNA form, the CDR3 reads TGTGCCAGTACCTCCCTGGGGGGTGGCCATCAGCCCCAGCATTTT. Amino acid sequence: CASTSLGGGHQPQHF.

This chain joins TRBV15 and TRBJ2-3; D is unresolved. Trimming pared 5 bases from V and 0 bases from J, leaving 12 bases between. Germline loops: CDR1 LNHNV, CDR2 YYDKDF (reference sequence). The CDR3 spans 15 residues. CDR3 DNA sequence: TGTGCCACCAGCTACCGAGGATCTAGCACAGATACGCAGTATTTT. Its protein is CATSYRGSSTDTQYF.

The chain couples TRBV10-3 to TRBJ2-5, with TRBD2 as a possible D gene (5 bases). In germline, CDR1 is ENHRY, CDR2 SYGVKD. V was trimmed by 10 bases and J by 4 bases, leaving 16 bases between them. This CDR3 spans 13 amino acids. The CDR3 sequence is CASLPGRGETQYF. Written as DNA, the CDR3 is TGTGCCAGCCTACCGGGCCGGGGAGAGACCCAGTACTTC.

This clonotype was seen repeatedly, ten times or more. V and J are TRBV12-3 or TRBV12-4 and TRBJ2-1; D is ambiguous. CDR3 length: 14 amino acids. Trimming stripped 3 bases from V and 2 bases from J, with 8 bases between. CDR3 in amino acids: CASSFYGPYNEQFF. CDR3 nucleotide sequence: TGTGCCAGCAGTTTTTATGGGCCCTACAATGAGCAGTTCTTC.

Only a few counts were recorded for this clonotype. The chain has TRBV12-3 or TRBV12-4 and TRBJ2-7, with a possible D match to TRBD2 (6 bases). The CDR3 has 12 residues. Trimming stripped 8 bases from V and 6 bases from J, with 14 bases between. The chain's CDR3 is CASGMTRSEQYF. In nucleotides, the CDR3 is TGTGCCAGCGGAATGACTAGAAGCGAGCAGTACTTC.

This clonotype has at least ten counts. This chain connects TRBV7-9 to TRBJ1-1, with TRBD1 matching over 7 bases. In germline, CDR1 is SEHNR, CDR2 FQNEAQ (reference sequence). The CDR3 extends over 14 amino acids. With V trimmed by 4 bases and J by 0 bases, 2 bases remained unmatched. CDR3 protein: CASSSDRLNTEAFF. CDR3 coding DNA: TGTGCCAGCAGCTCGGACAGGCTGAACACTGAAGCTTTCTTT.

This clonotype was recorded many times. The chain couples TRBV6-1 to TRBJ2-7; TRBD1 matches 7 bases. V gave up 1 base and J gave up 3 bases; unmatched junction bases: 9. Germline CDR1 reads MNHNS; CDR2 reads SASEGT. The CDR3 loop spans 16 amino acids. This CDR3 reads CASSEGGRDRRYEQYF. CDR3 DNA sequence: TGTGCCAGCAGTGAAGGTGGCCGGGACAGACGCTACGAGCAGTACTTC.

This clonotype has just one count. Given the absence of the conserved phenylalanine or tryptophan at the CDR3 end, a read error is likely. The CDR3: CASSPRDGDVLTL. The CDR3 DNA reads as TGTGCCAGCAGCCCCAGGGACGGGGACGTCCTGACTCTC. V and J are TRBV7-3 and TRBJ2-6; D might be TRBD1 or TRBD2, each matching 5 bases. Germline V gene sequence: CDR1 SGHTA, CDR2 FQGTGA. Trimming pared 5 bases from V and 11 bases from J, leaving 13 bases between. There are 13 residues in the CDR3.

The chain carries TRBV28 and TRBJ1-1, with D maybe TRBD1 (6 bases). This CDR3 comprises 15 residues. V was cut by 6 bases and J by 2 bases, with 16 bases left in between. Germline V lookup: CDR1 MDHEN, CDR2 SYDVKM. CDR3 in amino acids: CASSADSFTNTEAFF. The CDR3 nucleotides read TGTGCCAGCAGCGCGGACAGCTTTACCAACACTGAAGCTTTCTTT. The variable domain in full, completed from reference TRBV28 and TRBJ1-1, reads DVKVTQSSRYLVKRTGEKVFLECVQDMDHENMFWYRQDPGLGLRLIYFSYDVKMKEKGDIPEGYSVSREKKERFSLILESASTNQTSMYLCASSADSFTNTEAFFGQGTRLTVV.

This clonotype came up a few times. V and J are TRBV7-6 and TRBJ2-5; 9 bases fit TRBD1. The germline V gene encodes CDR1 SGHVS and CDR2 FNYEAQ. The V segment lost 5 bases and the J segment 4 bases; nucleotides outside the gene matches: 5. This CDR3 has 14 residues. The CDR3 loop reads CASSPGQGLETQYF. In DNA form, the CDR3 reads TGTGCCAGCAGCCCGGGACAGGGATTAGAGACCCAGTACTTC.

The rearrangement joins TRBV20-1 to TRBJ2-7; tentatively, D is TRBD1 or TRBD2 (5 bases each). V dropped 0 bases and J dropped 2 bases, with 11 bases sitting between them. Germline lookup yields CDR1 DFQATT and CDR2 SNEGSKA (reference sequence). There are 14 residues in the CDR3. The chain's CDR3 is CSARDWGTTYEQYF. The CDR3 nucleotides read TGCAGTGCTAGAGATTGGGGGACGACCTACGAGCAGTACTTC.